Following are 12 T cell receptor beta chains from one sample sequenced in a study of T cell changes during pregnancy in multiple sclerosis (dated by TCRdb to about 2019). The method was the immunoSEQ multiplex PCR assay. As stored in TCRdb, this immuneACCESS dataset retains in-frame rearrangements with V and J assigned. A fraction of the clones does not appear; measured against another copy, unresolved V genes explain less than half of the discrepancy, and the remainder lacks a known reason. Present in this sample are roughly 58,000 clones, roughly 90% of which were seen just once. Less than 4% of the sample goes to the ten largest clones. Sequenced here: CD8+ T cells from peripheral blood mononuclear cells, sampled before pregnancy. All receptors come from a female donor with multiple sclerosis, enrolled in a pregnancy study.

This rearrangement joins TRBV4-1 to TRBJ2-4; D gene ambiguous. This CDR3 has 15 amino acids. CDR1 is MGHRA and CDR2 is YSYEKL in the germline V gene. The ends were cut back, 4 bases at V and 6 bases at J, with 16 bases in the middle. CDR3 amino acids: CASSPLDFPGNIQYF. For the CDR3, the DNA is TGCGCCAGCAGCCCCCTAGACTTTCCTGGAAACATTCAGTACTTC.

The V and J genes are TRBV6-1 and TRBJ2-4, with 8 bases aligning to TRBD1. This CDR3 spans 12 amino acids. After removal of 6 bases from V and 6 bases from J, the junction contained 1 base not matched to a gene. Germline CDR1 is MNHNS and CDR2 is SASEGT. The CDR3 reads CASRGQVNIQYF. The CDR3 DNA sequence: TGTGCCAGCAGGGGACAGGTAAACATTCAGTACTTC.

This chain links TRBV15 with TRBJ2-7; D remains unclear. The CDR3 totals 12 residues. The V gene lost 5 bases and the J gene lost 2 bases, with 7 bases spanning the gap. CDR1 LNHNV and CDR2 YYDKDF come from the germline V gene (reference sequence). The CDR3 protein is CATSGITYEQYF. The DNA of the CDR3 is TGTGCCACCAGCGGCATCACCTACGAGCAGTACTTC.

The J gene is TRBJ2-1, the V gene TRBV5-1, with TRBD2 identical over 7 bases. Trimming took 0 bases from V and 4 from J; bases not matched to a gene: 4. The CDR3 runs 15 residues. Germline-derived CDR1 and CDR2 are SGHRS and YFSETQ. For the CDR3, the DNA is TGCGCCAGCAGCTTGGCGTGGGGGGGTTACAATGAGCAGTTCTTC. Translated: CASSLAWGGYNEQFF. The full variable domain, in which reference TRBV5-1 and TRBJ2-1 provide the parts outside the CDR3, is KAGVTQTPRYLIKTRGQQVTLSCSPISGHRSVSWYQQTPGQGLQFLFEYFSETQRNKGNFPGRFSGRQFSNSRSEMNVSTLELGDSALYLCASSLAWGGYNEQFFGPGTRLTVL.

This clone was recorded once. V and J are TRBV7-2 and TRBJ1-2, with 10 bases matching TRBD1. Germline assignment: CDR1 SGHTA and CDR2 FQGNSA. V shed 5 bases, J shed 4 bases, and the junction held 10 bases outside the gene matches. The CDR3 has 16 residues. In DNA form, the CDR3 reads TGTGCCAGCAGCGGATGGGACAGGGGAAGTGGCTATGGCTACACCTTC. This translates into CASSGWDRGSGYGYTF.

For the CDR3, the DNA is TGTGCCAGTACAGGGCTCTCCTACGAGCAGTACTTC. This codes for CASTGLSYEQYF. V and J are TRBV7-9 and TRBJ2-7; D may be TRBD1 (6 bases). Per germline, CDR1 SEHNR and CDR2 FQNEAQ (reference sequence). The CDR3 is made up of 12 amino acids. The V gene lost 9 bases and the J gene lost 0 bases, with 9 bases spanning the gap.

The genes are TRBV7-8 and TRBJ1-2; D is uncertain. V was shortened by 4 bases and J by 1 base, with 7 bases between the two germline ends. Germline V CDR1 and CDR2: SGHVS, FQNEAQ. The CDR3 runs to 13 residues. DNA for the CDR3: TGTGCCAGCAGCTCCGGGTATAACTATGGCTACACCTTC. Its protein product is CASSSGYNYGYTF.

The J gene is TRBJ1-1, the V gene TRBV21-1; the table assigns TRBD1, which was not confirmed against the DNA. TRBV21-1 is reported as a pseudogene. This CDR3 has 16 residues. The CDR3 here is CASSKAWTVGNTEAFF. In DNA, the CDR3 is TGTGCCAGCAGCAAAGCCTGGACAGTGGGGAACACTGAAGCTTTCTTT.

The V gene is TRBV6-4, the J gene TRBJ2-2; 10 bases align to TRBD1. This CDR3 has 16 residues. V lost 0 bases and J lost 6; bases outside the gene matches: 4. The germline V gene encodes CDR1 MRHNA and CDR2 SNTAGT. The CDR3, as DNA: TGTGCCAGCAGTGACTCGCCCGGGACAGGGGCCGGGGAGCTGTTTTTT. This gives the protein CASSDSPGTGAGELFF.

V gene TRBV13 combines with J gene TRBJ2-7, with D tentatively TRBD2 (6 bases). The germline CDR1 and CDR2 sequences are PRHDT and FYEKMQ (reference sequence). The CDR3 extends over 14 amino acids. V was trimmed by 4 bases and J by 0 bases, leaving 10 bases between them. The CDR3 nucleotides read TGTGCCAGCAGCTCGCGGGACGGCTCCTACGAGCAGTACTTC. Amino acid sequence: CASSSRDGSYEQYF. Using reference TRBV13 and TRBJ2-7 for the parts outside the CDR3, the full variable domain is AAGVIQSPRHLIKEKRETATLKCYPIPRHDTVYWYQQGPGQDPQFLISFYEKMQSDKGSIPDRFSAQQFSDYHSELNMSSLELGDSALYFCASSSRDGSYEQYFGPGTRLTVT.

The J gene is TRBJ1-2, the V gene TRBV10-3; 10 bases align to TRBD1. This CDR3 is 15 amino acids long. Losses at the gene ends were 4 bases for V and 5 bases for J; bases not matched to a gene: 7. Germline assignment: CDR1 ENHRY and CDR2 SYGVKD. The CDR3 coding sequence is TGTGCCATCAGTGGAGGGGACAGGGGCGGATATGGCTACACCTTC. The encoded protein is CAISGGDRGGYGYTF.

The chain joins TRBV2 to TRBJ1-1, with D tentatively TRBD1 (6 bases). Trimming left V 0 bases short and J 0 bases short, with 14 bases between. This CDR3 contains 17 residues. CDR1 SNHLY and CDR2 FYNNEI come from the germline V gene. DNA for the CDR3: TGTGCCAGCAGTGAAGCCCCCGGACAGACTTTGAACACTGAAGCTTTCTTT. It yields the protein CASSEAPGQTLNTEAFF.